One sample yielded the 16 T cell receptor beta chains listed below, sequenced in a study of cytomegalovirus exposure and HLA in healthy donors (dated by TCRdb to the late 2010s). Library method: the immunoSEQ multiplex PCR assay. Imported from immuneACCESS, the table was reduced by TCRdb to in-frame sequences with V and J called. These copies leave out some clones; in studies compared against another copy, an unresolved V gene accounts for under half, and the cause of the remainder is not known. A total of fewer than 200,000 clones appear in this sample, around nine tenths of them only once. The top ten clones comprise 2% to 3% of the sample. The specimen was PBMCs. Receptor source: a young man in good health and CMV-seropositive.

The chain joins TRBV11-3 to TRBJ2-1, with 7 bases lining up with TRBD1. After removal of 4 bases from V and 9 bases from J, the junction contained 9 bases not matched to a gene. The CDR3 consists of 14 residues. Germline V gene lookup returns CDR1 SGHNT and CDR2 YENEEA. The CDR3 bases are TGTGCCAGCAGCTCCGGGACAGTAACCAGTGAGCAGTTCTTC. This sequence encodes CASSSGTVTSEQFF. Based on the CDR3 plus reference TRBV11-3 and TRBJ2-1, the full variable domain is EAGVVQSPRYKIIEKKQPVAFWCNPISGHNTLYWYLQNLGQGPELLIRYENEEAVDDSQLPKDRFSAERLKGVDSTLKIQPAELGDSAVYLCASSSGTVTSEQFFGPGTRLTVL.

The J gene is TRBJ1-2, the V gene TRBV18, with 7 positions matching TRBD1. The CDR3 sequence is 14 residues long. Looked up from germline, CDR1 is KGHSH and CDR2 is LQKENI. J lost 10 bases, V lost 3 bases, and 11 bases had no gene match. The CDR3 nucleotides are TGTGCCAGCTCACCCGACTTGACAGGGTCGACCTACACCTTC. Translation: CASSPDLTGSTYTF.

The sample holds one count of this clone. This chain links TRBV25-1 with TRBJ2-1; no clear D gene. CDR3 length: 14 residues. Germline CDR1 and CDR2: MGHDK and SYGVNS. V was cut by 2 bases and J by 10 bases, with 15 bases left in between. For the CDR3, the DNA is TGTGCCAGCAGTGAACGCCGTGGTAATGAGGAGCAGTTCTTC. Translation: CASSERRGNEEQFF.

This clone was seen only once. V and J are TRBV28 and TRBJ2-7; 10 bases map to TRBD2. Germline V gene sequence: CDR1 MDHEN, CDR2 SYDVKM. With V trimmed by 5 bases and J by 4 bases, 11 bases remained unmatched. The CDR3 runs to 16 residues. DNA of the CDR3: TGTGCCAGCAGTCGTTCTAGCGGGGGCCGTAGTTACGAGCAGTACTTC. This gives the protein CASSRSSGGRSYEQYF.

CDR3 DNA: TGTGCCAGCAGCGCGACTAGGACAGATACGCAGTATTTT. It encodes CASSATRTDTQYF. This chain links TRBV9 with TRBJ2-3, with D maybe TRBD2 (6 bases). Germline V gene data show CDR1 as SGDLS and CDR2 as YYNGEE. The CDR3 spans 13 residues. Trimming removed 3 bases from V and 3 bases from J, with 8 bases in between.

V and J are TRBV28 and TRBJ2-7, with TRBD1 matching 12 bases. V shed 6 bases, J shed 5 bases, and the junction held 11 bases outside the gene matches. Germline V CDR1 and CDR2: MDHEN, SYDVKM. This CDR3 has 16 residues. The CDR3 sequence is CASRAIGTGGRDEQYF. CDR3 in DNA: TGTGCCAGCAGAGCGATCGGGACAGGGGGCAGGGACGAGCAGTACTTC.

The chain joins TRBV12-5 to TRBJ1-2; 7 bases agree with TRBD1. J gave up 5 bases and V 6 bases, and 6 bases lay outside the gene matches. The germline V gene encodes CDR1 LGHNT and CDR2 FRNRAP. The CDR3 totals 13 residues. For the CDR3, the DNA is TGTGCTAGTGGCCGACAGGGCGAGTATGGCTACACCTTC. It translates to CASGRQGEYGYTF. Combining the CDR3 with reference TRBV12-5 and TRBJ1-2 gives the whole variable domain DARVTQTPRHKVTEMGQEVTMRCQPILGHNTVFWYRQTMMQGLELLAYFRNRAPLDDSGMPKDRFSAEMPDATLATLKIQPSEPRDSAVYFCASGRQGEYGYTFGSGTRLTVV.

The chain combines TRBV10-2 with TRBJ2-7; 8 bases are a match to TRBD2. The germline V gene has CDR1 WSHSY and CDR2 SAAADI. The CDR3 sequence is 13 residues long. V was pared by 7 bases and J by 3 bases, with 5 bases of the junction left unmatched. This chain's CDR3 is CASKAGASYEQYF. CDR3 in DNA: TGCGCCAGCAAAGCGGGAGCTAGCTACGAGCAGTACTTC.

This clone has just one count. The chain links TRBV10-2 to TRBJ2-5; perhaps TRBD1 as D (7 bases). Per the germline V gene, CDR1 is WSHSY and CDR2 is SAAADI. V dropped 10 bases and J dropped 1 base, with 13 bases sitting between them. The CDR3 totals 13 residues. The CDR3 bases are TGCGCCACCTACCAGGGGGGCCAAGAGACCCAGTACTTC. Translated, it gives CATYQGGQETQYF.

V is TRBV4-3 and J is TRBJ1-2; D not certain. Germline CDR1 is LGHNA and CDR2 is YSLEER. V lost 0 bases and J lost 0, with 11 bases in between. This CDR3 region has 16 residues. The CDR3 DNA sequence: TGCGCCAGCAGCCAAGATCGTCGGGGAGCTAACTATGGCTACACCTTC. Its translation: CASSQDRRGANYGYTF.

This chain links TRBV18 with TRBJ1-1; D is possibly TRBD1 (6 bases). The V gene's germline CDR1 is KGHSH and CDR2 LQKENI. The CDR3 covers 13 residues. V lost 3 bases and J 3 bases, leaving 8 bases between the germline ends. Written as DNA, the CDR3 is TGTGCCAGCTCACCTCGACAGGACACTGAAGCTTTCTTT. It codes for CASSPRQDTEAFF.

The chain recombines TRBV28 with TRBJ2-3; D remains unclear. V dropped 8 bases and J dropped 5 bases, with 8 bases sitting between them. The CDR3 contains 11 residues. In germline, CDR1 is MDHEN, CDR2 SYDVKM. The CDR3 is CASVGLDTQYF. CDR3 sequence (DNA): TGTGCCAGCGTGGGCTTAGATACGCAGTATTTT.

The gene calls are TRBV20-1 and TRBJ2-7; D is ambiguous. The V end lost 5 bases, the J end lost 4 bases, and 6 bases lay between the germline ends. CDR3 length: 10 residues. Germline assignment: CDR1 DFQATT and CDR2 SNEGSKA (reference sequence). CDR3 region: CSAVGYEQYF. Written as DNA, the CDR3 is TGCAGTGCTGTCGGGTACGAGCAGTACTTC.

This clone was recorded a few times. The genes are TRBV5-1 and TRBJ1-1; no reliable D call. V dropped 5 bases and J dropped 2 bases, with 10 bases sitting between them. Germline loops: CDR1 SGHRS, CDR2 YFSETQ. This CDR3 spans 13 amino acids. This chain's CDR3 is CASRELENTEAFF. CDR3 nucleotides: TGCGCCAGCAGAGAGCTAGAAAACACTGAAGCTTTCTTT.

The chain carries TRBV6-6 and TRBJ2-2, with 8 bases identical to TRBD2. The V gene's germline CDR1 is MNHNY and CDR2 SVGAGI (reference sequence). The CDR3 is made up of 16 amino acids. The J segment lost 0 bases and the V segment lost 2 bases, leaving 2 bases of the junction unmatched. The CDR3 nucleotides are TGTGCCAGCAGTTACCGGGGGGGCGCGAACACCGGGGAGCTGTTTTTT. The encoded protein is CASSYRGGANTGELFF.

The chain recombines TRBV7-8 with TRBJ2-7; D is ambiguous. CDR1 is SGHVS and CDR2 is FQNEAQ in the germline V gene. The CDR3 length is 19 residues. V lost 5 bases, J lost 3 bases, and 29 bases lay in between. CDR3 bases: TGTGCCAGCAGCCCCTACTCGTATAGAAACCTCAAACTAAACTACGAGCAGTACTTC. Protein product: CASSPYSYRNLKLNYEQYF.